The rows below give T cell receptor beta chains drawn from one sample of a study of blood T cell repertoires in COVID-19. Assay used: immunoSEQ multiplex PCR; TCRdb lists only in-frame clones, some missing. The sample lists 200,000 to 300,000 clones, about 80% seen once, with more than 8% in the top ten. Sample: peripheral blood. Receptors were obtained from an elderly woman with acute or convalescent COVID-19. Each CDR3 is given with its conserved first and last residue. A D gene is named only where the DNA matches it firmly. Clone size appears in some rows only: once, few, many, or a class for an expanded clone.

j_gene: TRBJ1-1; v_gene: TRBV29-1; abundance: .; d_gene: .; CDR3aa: CSVASDMNTEAFF; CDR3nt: TGCAGCGTCGCCTCCGACATGAACACTGAAGCTTTCTTT
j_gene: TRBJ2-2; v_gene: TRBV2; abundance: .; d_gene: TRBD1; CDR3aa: CASSGDRDRGNTGELFF; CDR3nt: TGTGCCAGCAGTGGGGACAGGGACCGGGGGAACACCGGGGAGCTGTTTTTT
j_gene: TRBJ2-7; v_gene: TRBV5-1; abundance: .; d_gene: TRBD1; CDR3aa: CASSSGTGGYEQYF; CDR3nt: TGCGCCAGCAGCTCCGGGACAGGGGGCTACGAGCAGTACTTC
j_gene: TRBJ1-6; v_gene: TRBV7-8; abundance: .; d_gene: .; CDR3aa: CASSSGDGPLHF; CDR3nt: TGTGCCAGCAGCTCAGGGGATGGACCCCTCCACTTT
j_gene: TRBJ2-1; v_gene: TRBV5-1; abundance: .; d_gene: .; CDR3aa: CASSFSTRPNSYNEQFF; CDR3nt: TGCGCCAGCAGCTTTAGCACTAGACCAAACTCCTACAATGAGCAGTTCTTC
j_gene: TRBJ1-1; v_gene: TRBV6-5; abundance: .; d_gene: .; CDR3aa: CASSWTARGAEAFF; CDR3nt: TGTGCCAGCAGTTGGACAGCAAGGGGAGCTGAAGCTTTCTTT
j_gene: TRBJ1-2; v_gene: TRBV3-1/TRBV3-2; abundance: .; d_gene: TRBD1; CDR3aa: CASSQGQGVNYGYTF; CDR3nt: TGTGCCAGCAGCCAAGGACAGGGGGTTAACTATGGCTACACCTTC
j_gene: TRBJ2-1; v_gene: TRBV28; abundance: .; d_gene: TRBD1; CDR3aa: CASSERDSRIREQFF; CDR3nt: TGTGCCAGCAGTGAACGGGACAGTCGGATTCGTGAGCAGTTCTTC
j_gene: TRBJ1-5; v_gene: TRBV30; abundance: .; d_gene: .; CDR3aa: CAWSGTEYNQPQHF; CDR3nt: TGTGCCTGGAGTGGGACAGAGTACAATCAGCCCCAGCATTTT
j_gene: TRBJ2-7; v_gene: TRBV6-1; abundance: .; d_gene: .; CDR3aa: CASSEGGAAYEQYF; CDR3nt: TGTGCCAGCAGTGAAGGTGGGGCCGCCTACGAGCAGTACTTC
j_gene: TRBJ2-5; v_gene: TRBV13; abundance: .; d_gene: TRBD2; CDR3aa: CASSARLAGGETQYF; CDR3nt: TGTGCCAGCAGCGCCCGACTAGCGGGCGGAGAGACCCAGTACTTC
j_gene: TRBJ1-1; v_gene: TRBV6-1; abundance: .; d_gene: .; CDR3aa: CASSEMGLLNTEAFF; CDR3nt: TGTGCCAGCAGTGAAATGGGACTCTTGAACACTGAAGCTTTCTTT
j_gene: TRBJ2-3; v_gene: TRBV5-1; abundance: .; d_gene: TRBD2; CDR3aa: CASSLGLAGTDTQYF; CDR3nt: TGCGCCAGCAGCTTGGGACTAGCGGGGACAGATACGCAGTATTTT
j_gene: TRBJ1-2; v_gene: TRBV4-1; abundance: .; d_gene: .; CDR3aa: CASRPSGLSGYTF; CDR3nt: TGCGCCAGCAGACCCTCGGGACTCAGTGGCTACACCTTC
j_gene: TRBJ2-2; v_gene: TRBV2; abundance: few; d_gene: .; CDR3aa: CAGRGTANTGELFF; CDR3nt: TGTGCCGGACGGGGGACAGCGAACACCGGGGAGCTGTTTTTT
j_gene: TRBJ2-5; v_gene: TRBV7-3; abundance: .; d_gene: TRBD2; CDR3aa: CASSLNAGVGETQYF; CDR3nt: TGTGCCAGCAGCTTAAATGCGGGGGTGGGAGAGACCCAGTACTTC
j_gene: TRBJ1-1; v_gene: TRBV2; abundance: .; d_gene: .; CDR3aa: CASSVDRSELEAFF; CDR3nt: TGTGCCAGCAGTGTTGATAGGAGCGAACTTGAAGCTTTCTTT
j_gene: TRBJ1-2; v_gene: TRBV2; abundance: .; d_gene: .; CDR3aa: CASSPGAGSYGYTF; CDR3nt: TGTGCCAGCAGCCCCGGCGCGGGGTCCTATGGCTACACCTTC
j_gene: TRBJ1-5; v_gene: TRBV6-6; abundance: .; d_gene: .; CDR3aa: CASSTNNQPQHF; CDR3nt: TGTGCCAGCAGTACAAATAATCAGCCCCAGCATTTT
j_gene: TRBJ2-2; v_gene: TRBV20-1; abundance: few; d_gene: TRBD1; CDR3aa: CSASTGTGYMGGELFF; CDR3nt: TGCAGTGCTAGTACCGGGACAGGGTATATGGGCGGGGAGCTGTTTTTT
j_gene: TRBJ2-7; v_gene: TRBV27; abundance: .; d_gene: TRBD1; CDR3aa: CASSRLGQGYEQYF; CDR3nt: TGTGCCAGCAGTCGGTTGGGACAGGGCTACGAGCAGTACTTC
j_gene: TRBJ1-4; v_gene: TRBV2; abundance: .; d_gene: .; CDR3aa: CASTRQGKTKLFF; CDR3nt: TGTGCCAGCACTCGGCAGGGGAAGACAAAACTGTTTTTT
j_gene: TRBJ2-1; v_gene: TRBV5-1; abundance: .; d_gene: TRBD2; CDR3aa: CASSLGRGSSYNEQFF; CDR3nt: TGCGCCAGCAGCTTGGGGCGGGGGTCCTCCTACAATGAGCAGTTCTTC
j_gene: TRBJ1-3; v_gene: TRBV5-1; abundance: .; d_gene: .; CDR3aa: CASSPEPTSSGNTIYF; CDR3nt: TGCGCCAGCAGCCCCGAACCTACTAGCTCTGGAAACACCATATATTTT
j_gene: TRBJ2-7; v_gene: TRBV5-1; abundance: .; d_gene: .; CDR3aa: CASSLDGIGEQYF; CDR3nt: TGCGCCAGCAGCTTGGACGGGATCGGCGAGCAGTACTTC